This TCR beta chain was profiled in a study of blood T cell repertoires in COVID-19. Trimming shortened V by 2 bases and J by 8 bases, and 15 bases separated the two germline ends. Germline-derived CDR1 and CDR2 are MNHEY and SVGEGT. The CDR3 runs to 14 residues. Assay used: immunoSEQ multiplex PCR; TCRdb lists only in-frame clones, some missing. The profile shows approximately 240,000 clones, 75% to 85% of them singletons. The J gene is TRBJ1-2, the V gene TRBV6-2 or TRBV6-3, with a tentative D call TRBD1 (6 bases). Sequencing input: peripheral blood. The source of this sequence is a woman aged 25 to 39 with COVID-19, enrolled during active disease. The DNA of the CDR3 is TGTGCCAGCAGTTACCCTACAGGGTGGCGAGGCTACACCTTC. Its protein is CASSYPTGWRGYTF.